The 19 T cell receptor beta chains given below trace back to one sample, sequenced in a study of identical twins. MiXCR, run by TCRdb on the 5' RACE reads, gives a single entry per CDR3 protein. This table holds about 100,000 distinct CDR3 sequences, about 5.6% found once. Sequencing input: memory T cells sorted from blood. The receptors stem from a woman in her fifties or sixties in good health.

The table lists this clonotype with a few counts. J is TRBJ2-1 and V is TRBV7-2; 7 bases fit TRBD1. Germline CDR1 SGHTA, CDR2 FQGNSA. The CDR3 is made up of 14 amino acids. J lost 8 bases, V lost 5 bases, and 9 bases had no gene match. Here the CDR3 DNA reads TGTGCCAGCAGCCCGGGACAGATTGGTGATGAGCAGTTCTTC. Translating gives CASSPGQIGDEQFF.

This clonotype occurred a few times. This rearrangement joins TRBV18 to TRBJ2-7; D gene unclear. The CDR3 runs to 13 residues. V was cut by 6 bases and J by 6 bases, with 15 bases left in between. Germline loops: CDR1 KGHSH, CDR2 LQKENI. For the CDR3, the DNA is TGTGCCAGCTCTCACAGCTTGATGAGCGAGCAGTACGTC. Its protein product is CASSHSLMSEQYV.

This clonotype came up many times. The chain links TRBV20-1 to TRBJ2-5; 7 nucleotides line up with TRBD2. Germline V lookup: CDR1 DFQATT, CDR2 SNEGSKA (reference sequence). This CDR3 comprises 12 residues. Trimming removed 6 bases from V and 7 bases from J; junction bases left unmatched: 8. The CDR3 bases are TGCAGTGCACGTTGGGGCGGGAGGACCCAGTACTTC. Protein sequence: CSARWGGRTQYF.

This clonotype was seen repeatedly, ten times or more. CDR3 amino acids: CSATGQVGETQYF. CDR3 DNA sequence: TGCAGTGCTACCGGACAGGTCGGCGAGACCCAGTACTTC. V usage is TRBV20-1 and J usage is TRBJ2-5; 7 bases match TRBD1. Germline trimming cut 4 bases from V and 5 bases from J; bases unmatched to any gene: 7. Germline loops: CDR1 DFQATT, CDR2 SNEGSKA (reference sequence). This CDR3 comprises 13 residues.

This clonotype appeared a few times. The chain couples TRBV4-1 to TRBJ2-5; D may be TRBD1 or TRBD2 (5 bases each). The germline CDR1 and CDR2 sequences are MGHRA and YSYEKL. V shed 0 bases and J shed 5 bases, with 13 bases lying between them. This CDR3 comprises 15 residues. CDR3 in amino acids: CASSQEGVRVETQYF. CDR3 nucleotide sequence: TGCGCCAGCAGCCAAGAGGGGGTCAGGGTGGAGACCCAGTACTTC.

This clonotype was seen only a few times. This chain uses TRBV5-1 with TRBJ2-2, with TRBD1 identical over 7 bases. This CDR3 is built from 15 residues. Germline CDR1 SGHRS, CDR2 YFSETQ. V shed 5 bases and J 6 bases; nucleotides not matched to a gene: 10. The CDR3 is CASRAGGHGAGELFF. CDR3 coding DNA: TGCGCCAGCAGAGCAGGGGGTCACGGGGCCGGGGAGCTGTTTTTT.

This clonotype was observed at least ten times. This chain joins TRBV5-1 and TRBJ2-1; D gene ambiguous. CDR1 is SGHRS, CDR2 YFSETQ, per germline. The CDR3 has 15 residues. V was clipped by 0 bases and J by 2 bases, with 9 bases between them. The CDR3 sequence: CASSLEREAYNEQFF. The CDR3 DNA follows: TGCGCCAGCAGCTTGGAGCGTGAGGCCTACAATGAGCAGTTCTTC.

This chain connects TRBV6-9 to TRBJ1-2, with TRBD1 identical over 7 bases. Germline V lookup: CDR1 MNHGY, CDR2 SVAAGI. The CDR3 has 15 residues. Losses at the gene ends were 8 bases for V and 4 bases for J; bases not matched to a gene: 13. CDR3 amino acids: CASGQACPQTYGYTF. CDR3 sequence (DNA): TGTGCCAGCGGACAGGCATGTCCTCAAACCTATGGCTACACCTTC.

V gene TRBV29-1 combines with J gene TRBJ1-1; the D is unclear. Trimming took 6 bases from V and 7 from J, leaving 9 bases between them. Germline-derived CDR1 and CDR2 are SQVTM and ANQGSEA. The CDR3 is made up of 10 amino acids. The CDR3 DNA is TGCAGCGTATCCACCTATGAAGCTTTCTTT. It specifies CSVSTYEAFF.

This clonotype was detected ten times or more. Sequence at one end of the junction differs from germline and may be a read error. The chain carries TRBV5-1 and TRBJ2-1; D remains unclear. Germline V gene data show CDR1 as SGHRS and CDR2 as YFSETQ. CDR3 length: 11 amino acids. DNA for the CDR3: TGCGCCAGCAGCTCCTACTATGAGCAGTTCTTC. Its protein is CASSSYYEQFF.

This clonotype was picked up many times. The chain joins TRBV7-2 to TRBJ1-6, with 7 bases that match TRBD1. Germline trimming cut 4 bases from V and 7 bases from J; bases unmatched to any gene: 1. The CDR3 contains 13 residues. From germline, CDR1 is SGHTA and CDR2 FQGNSA. CDR3 protein: CASSSTGNSPLHF. CDR3 coding DNA: TGTGCCAGCAGCTCGACAGGGAATTCACCCCTCCACTTT.

This clonotype was recorded many times. This sequence joins TRBV18 and TRBJ1-2; the D is unclear. V dropped 3 bases and J dropped 7 bases, with 15 bases sitting between them. CDR1 is KGHSH, CDR2 LQKENI, per germline. This CDR3 spans 14 amino acids. The CDR3 region is CASSPPAGGSGYTF. CDR3 nucleotides: TGTGCCAGCTCACCCCCCGCCGGAGGTTCTGGCTACACCTTC. The entire variable domain, with the rest obtained from reference TRBV18 and TRBJ1-2, is as follows: NAGVMQNPRHLVRRRGQEARLRCSPMKGHSHVYWYRQLPEEGLKFMVYLQKENIIDESGMPKERFSAEFPKEGPSILRIQQVVRGDSAAYFCASSPPAGGSGYTFGSGTRLTVV.

Sample share makes this clonotype medium-sized. The chain employs TRBV5-1 and TRBJ1-1; D ambiguous. Trimming pared 7 bases from V and 4 bases from J, leaving 11 bases between. CDR3 size: 12 residues. Germline values: CDR1 SGHRS, CDR2 YFSETQ. The CDR3 region is CASGEGPTEAFF. CDR3 bases: TGCGCCAGCGGGGAAGGACCCACTGAAGCTTTCTTT.

This clonotype has at least ten counts. The rearrangement joins TRBV5-5 to TRBJ2-7; TRBD1 is a possible D gene (6 bases). CDR3 size: 16 residues. The germline CDR1 and CDR2 sequences are SGHKS and YYEKEE (reference sequence). The V and J ends lost 4 bases and 0 bases respectively, with 17 bases between them. The CDR3 DNA is TGTGCCAGCAGCCCAGAAGGGACACTATACTCCTACGAGCAGTACTTC. As protein: CASSPEGTLYSYEQYF.

This clonotype was recorded many times. J is TRBJ2-3 and V is TRBV6-5; 9 nucleotides line up with TRBD1. The germline V gene has CDR1 MNHEY and CDR2 SVGAGI. The CDR3 runs 13 residues. The trim removed 8 bases at V and 2 bases at J, leaving 2 bases unmatched. The CDR3 is CASGDRVTDTQYF. CDR3 DNA: TGTGCCAGCGGGGACAGGGTCACAGATACGCAGTATTTT.

This clonotype was counted ten times or more. V and J are TRBV7-2 and TRBJ2-5, with D perhaps matching TRBD1 (5 bases). From germline, CDR1 is SGHTA and CDR2 FQGNSA. CDR3 length: 11 amino acids. Trimming left V 4 bases short and J 7 bases short, with 7 bases between. CDR3 bases: TGTGCCAGCAGCTCAGGGCCGACCCAGTACTTC. This encodes CASSSGPTQYF.

This rearrangement joins TRBV20-1 to TRBJ1-6, with 9 positions matching TRBD1. Germline V gene sequence: CDR1 DFQATT, CDR2 SNEGSKA (reference sequence). The CDR3 runs 14 residues. Trimming removed 2 bases from V and 11 bases from J; junction bases left unmatched: 7. The CDR3 here is CSARTGGTLTPLHF. The CDR3 DNA follows: TGCAGTGCTAGAACAGGGGGCACTTTGACACCCCTCCACTTT.

Ten or more counts support this clonotype. The J gene is TRBJ1-5, the V gene TRBV20-1, with D perhaps TRBD1 (6 bases). CDR1 and CDR2 (germline): DFQATT, SNEGSKA (reference sequence). V was pared by 4 bases and J by 0 bases, with 13 bases between. This CDR3 is 15 amino acids long. The CDR3 here is CSATPGHNSNQPQHF. The CDR3 DNA reads TGCAGTGCTACCCCGGGACACAATAGCAATCAGCCCCAGCATTTT.

This clonotype came up many times. The V and J genes are TRBV5-1 and TRBJ2-5, with a tentative D call TRBD2 (5 bases). Germline V gene data show CDR1 as SGHRS and CDR2 as YFSETQ. The CDR3 loop spans 16 amino acids. The germline V and J ends were trimmed by 0 bases and 1 base, with 13 bases remaining between them. CDR3 in DNA: TGCGCCAGCAGCTTGGCGGGATCGTCGAGCCAAGAGACCCAGTACTTC. It is translated as CASSLAGSSSQETQYF.